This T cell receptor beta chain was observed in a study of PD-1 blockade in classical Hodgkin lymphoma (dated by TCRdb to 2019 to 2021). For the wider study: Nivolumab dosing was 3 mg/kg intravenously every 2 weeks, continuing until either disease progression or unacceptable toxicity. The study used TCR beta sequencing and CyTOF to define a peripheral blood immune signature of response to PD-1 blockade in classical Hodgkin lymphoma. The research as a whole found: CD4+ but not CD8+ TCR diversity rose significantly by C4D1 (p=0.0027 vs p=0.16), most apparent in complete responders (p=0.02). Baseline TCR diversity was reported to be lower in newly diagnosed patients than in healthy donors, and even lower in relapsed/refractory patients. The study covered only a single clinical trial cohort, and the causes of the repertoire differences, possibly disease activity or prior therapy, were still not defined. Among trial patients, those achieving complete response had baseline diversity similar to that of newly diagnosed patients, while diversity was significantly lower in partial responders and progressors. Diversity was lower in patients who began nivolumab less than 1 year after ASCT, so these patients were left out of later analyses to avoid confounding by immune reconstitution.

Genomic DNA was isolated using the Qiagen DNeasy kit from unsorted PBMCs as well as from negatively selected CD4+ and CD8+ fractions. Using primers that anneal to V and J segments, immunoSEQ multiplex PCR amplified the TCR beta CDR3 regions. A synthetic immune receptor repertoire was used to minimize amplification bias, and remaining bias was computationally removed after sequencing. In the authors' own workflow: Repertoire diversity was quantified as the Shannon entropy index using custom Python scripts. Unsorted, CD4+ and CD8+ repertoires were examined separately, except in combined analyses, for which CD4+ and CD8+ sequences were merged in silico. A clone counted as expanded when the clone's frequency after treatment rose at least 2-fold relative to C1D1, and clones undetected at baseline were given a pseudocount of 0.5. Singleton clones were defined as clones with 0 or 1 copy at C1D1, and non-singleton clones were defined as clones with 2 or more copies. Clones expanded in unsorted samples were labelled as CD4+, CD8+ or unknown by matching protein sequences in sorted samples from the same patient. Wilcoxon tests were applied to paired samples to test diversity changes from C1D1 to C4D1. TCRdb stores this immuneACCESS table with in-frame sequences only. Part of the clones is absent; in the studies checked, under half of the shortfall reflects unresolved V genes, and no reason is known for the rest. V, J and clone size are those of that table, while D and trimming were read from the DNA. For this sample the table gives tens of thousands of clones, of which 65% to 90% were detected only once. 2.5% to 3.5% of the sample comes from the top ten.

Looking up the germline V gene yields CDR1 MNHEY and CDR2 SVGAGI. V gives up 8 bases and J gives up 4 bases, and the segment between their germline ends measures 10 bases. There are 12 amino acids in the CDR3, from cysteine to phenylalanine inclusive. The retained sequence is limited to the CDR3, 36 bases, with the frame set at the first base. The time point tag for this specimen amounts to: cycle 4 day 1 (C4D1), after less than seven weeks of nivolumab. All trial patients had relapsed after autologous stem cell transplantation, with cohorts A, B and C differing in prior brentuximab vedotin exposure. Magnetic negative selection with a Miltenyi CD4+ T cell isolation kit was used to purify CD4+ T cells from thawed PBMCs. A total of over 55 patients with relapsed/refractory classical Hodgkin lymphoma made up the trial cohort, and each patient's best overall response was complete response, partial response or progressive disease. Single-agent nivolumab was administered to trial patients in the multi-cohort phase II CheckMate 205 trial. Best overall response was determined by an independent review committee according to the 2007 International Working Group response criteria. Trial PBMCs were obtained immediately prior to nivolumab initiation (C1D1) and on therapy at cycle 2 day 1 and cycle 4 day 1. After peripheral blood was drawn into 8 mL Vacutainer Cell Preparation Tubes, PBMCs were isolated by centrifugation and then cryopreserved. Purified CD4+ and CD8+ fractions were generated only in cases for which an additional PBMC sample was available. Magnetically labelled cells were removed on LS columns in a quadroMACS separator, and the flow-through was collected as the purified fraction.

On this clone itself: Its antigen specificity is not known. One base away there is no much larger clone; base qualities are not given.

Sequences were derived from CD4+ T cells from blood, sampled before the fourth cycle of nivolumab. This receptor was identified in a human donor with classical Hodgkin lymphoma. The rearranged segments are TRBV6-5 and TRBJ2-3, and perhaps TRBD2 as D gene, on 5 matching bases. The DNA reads TGTGCCAGCCGGACGGAGGCAGATACGCAGTATTTT. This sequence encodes CASRTEADTQYF.